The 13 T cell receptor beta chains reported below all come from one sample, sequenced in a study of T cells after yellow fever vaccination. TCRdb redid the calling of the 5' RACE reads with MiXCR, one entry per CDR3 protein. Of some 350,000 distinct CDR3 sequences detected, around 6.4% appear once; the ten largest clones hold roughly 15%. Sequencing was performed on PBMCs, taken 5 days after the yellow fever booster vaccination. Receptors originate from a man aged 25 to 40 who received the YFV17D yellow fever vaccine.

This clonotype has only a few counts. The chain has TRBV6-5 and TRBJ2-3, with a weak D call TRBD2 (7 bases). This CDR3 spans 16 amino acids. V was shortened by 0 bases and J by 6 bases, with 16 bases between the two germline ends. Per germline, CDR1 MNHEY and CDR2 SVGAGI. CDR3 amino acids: CASSYSGGALRDTQYF. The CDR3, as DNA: TGTGCCAGCAGTTACTCGGGGGGGGCGCTTCGCGATACGCAGTATTTT.

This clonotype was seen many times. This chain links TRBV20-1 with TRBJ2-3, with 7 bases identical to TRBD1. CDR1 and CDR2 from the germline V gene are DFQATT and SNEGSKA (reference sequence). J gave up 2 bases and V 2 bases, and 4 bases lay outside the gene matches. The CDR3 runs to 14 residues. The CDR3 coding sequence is TGCAGTGCTAGAAGGGACAGATTCACAGATACGCAGTATTTT. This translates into CSARRDRFTDTQYF.

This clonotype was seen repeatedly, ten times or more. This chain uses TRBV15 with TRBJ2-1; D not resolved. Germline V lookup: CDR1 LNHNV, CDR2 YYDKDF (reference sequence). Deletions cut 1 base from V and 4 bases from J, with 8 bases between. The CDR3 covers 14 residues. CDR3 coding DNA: TGTGCCACCAGCAGAGTTCGGGTTTACAATGAGCAGTTCTTC. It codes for CATSRVRVYNEQFF.

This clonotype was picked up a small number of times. The CDR3 bases are TGTGCCAGCAGCCCCGAGGACGGCGCCGGTTACACCGGGGAGCTGTTTTTT. Translation gives CASSPEDGAGYTGELFF. This chain connects TRBV7-3 to TRBJ2-2, with unresolved D. This CDR3 has 17 amino acids. Germline CDR1 reads SGHTA; CDR2 reads FQGTGA. Trimming took 5 bases from V and 3 from J, leaving 19 bases between them. The entire variable domain, with the rest obtained from reference TRBV7-3 and TRBJ2-2, is as follows: GAGVSQTPSNKVTEKGKYVELRCDPISGHTALYWYRQSLGQGPEFLIYFQGTGAADDSGLPNDRFFAVRPEGSVSTLKIQRTERGDSAVYLCASSPEDGAGYTGELFFGEGSRLTVL.

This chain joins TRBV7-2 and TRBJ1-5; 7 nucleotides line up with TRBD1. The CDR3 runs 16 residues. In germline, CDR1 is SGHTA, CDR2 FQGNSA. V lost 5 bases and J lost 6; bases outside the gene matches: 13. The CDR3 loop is CASSPGGTAVLQPQHF. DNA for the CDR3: TGTGCCAGCAGCCCGGGGGGGACAGCCGTTCTTCAGCCCCAGCATTTT.

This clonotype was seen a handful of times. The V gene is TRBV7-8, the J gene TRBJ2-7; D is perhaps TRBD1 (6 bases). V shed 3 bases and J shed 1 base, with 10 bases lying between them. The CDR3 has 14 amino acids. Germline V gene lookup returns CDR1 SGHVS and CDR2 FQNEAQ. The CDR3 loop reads CASSLPGESYEQYF. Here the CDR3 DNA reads TGTGCCAGCAGCTTGCCAGGGGAATCCTACGAGCAGTACTTC.

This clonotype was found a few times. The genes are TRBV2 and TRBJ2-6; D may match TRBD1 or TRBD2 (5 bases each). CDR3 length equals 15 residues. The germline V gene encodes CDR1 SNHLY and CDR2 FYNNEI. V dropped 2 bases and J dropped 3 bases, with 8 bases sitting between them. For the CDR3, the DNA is TGTGCCAGCAGTGAATGGGGGTATGGGGCCAACGTCCTGACTTTC. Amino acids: CASSEWGYGANVLTF.

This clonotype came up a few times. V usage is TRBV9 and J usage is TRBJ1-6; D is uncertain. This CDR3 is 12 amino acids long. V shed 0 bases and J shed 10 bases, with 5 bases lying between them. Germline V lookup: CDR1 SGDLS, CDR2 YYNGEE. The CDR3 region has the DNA TGTGCCAGCAGCGTAGAGGGATCACCCCTCCACTTT. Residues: CASSVEGSPLHF. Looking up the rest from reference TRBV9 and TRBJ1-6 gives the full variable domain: DSGVTQTPKHLITATGQRVTLRCSPRSGDLSVYWYQQSLDQGLQFLIQYYNGEERAKGNILERFSAQQFPDLHSELNLSSLELGDSALYFCASSVEGSPLHFGNGTRLTVT.

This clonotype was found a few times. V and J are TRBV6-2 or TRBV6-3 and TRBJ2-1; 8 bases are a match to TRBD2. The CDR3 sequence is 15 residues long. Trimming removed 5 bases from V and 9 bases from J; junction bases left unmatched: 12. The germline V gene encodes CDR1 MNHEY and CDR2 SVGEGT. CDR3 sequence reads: CASSIRTGGPGEQFF. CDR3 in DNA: TGTGCCAGCAGTATAAGGACGGGAGGGCCCGGTGAGCAGTTCTTC.

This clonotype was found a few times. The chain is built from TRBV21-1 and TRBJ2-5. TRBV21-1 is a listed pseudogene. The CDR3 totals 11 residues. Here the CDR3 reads CASSKEKTQYF. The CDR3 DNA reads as TGTGCCAGCAGCAAAGAAAAGACCCAGTACTTC.

Here the CDR3 reads CASSRQSQGIRYNEQFF. CDR3 DNA sequence: TGCGCCAGCAGCCGCCAAAGCCAGGGAATTCGTTACAATGAGCAGTTCTTC. This chain joins TRBV4-3 and TRBJ2-1; perhaps TRBD1 as D (5 bases). CDR1 and CDR2 (germline): LGHNA, YSLEER. This CDR3 comprises 17 residues. Deletions cut 4 bases from V and 4 bases from J, with 20 bases between.

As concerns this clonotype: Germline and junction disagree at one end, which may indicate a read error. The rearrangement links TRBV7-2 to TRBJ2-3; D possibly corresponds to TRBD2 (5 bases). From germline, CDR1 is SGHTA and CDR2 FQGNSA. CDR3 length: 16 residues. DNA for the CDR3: TGTGGCAGCAGCTCTCTCCCTTTCAGGAGGACAGATACGCAGTATTTT. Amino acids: CGSSSLPFRRTDTQYF.

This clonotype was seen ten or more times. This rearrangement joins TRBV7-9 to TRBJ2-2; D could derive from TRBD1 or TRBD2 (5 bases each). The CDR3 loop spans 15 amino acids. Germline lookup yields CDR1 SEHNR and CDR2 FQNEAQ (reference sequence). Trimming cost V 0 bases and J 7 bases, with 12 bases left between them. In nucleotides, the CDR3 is TGTGCCAGCAGCTTAGCTGGGGGAGCGATCGGGGAGCTGTTTTTT. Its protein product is CASSLAGGAIGELFF.